This passage covers 25 T cell receptor beta chains from one sample sequenced in a study of T cell repertoires in cytomegalovirus infection. These TCRs' antigens remain unknown. MiXCR, applied by TCRdb to the reads, yields one record per CDR3 protein. The table lists about 400,000 distinct CDR3 sequences, approximately 30% of them singletons. The input for sequencing was cultured PBMCs, taken from culture after CMV antigen stimulation. The receptor source for this set is a human donor in good health (CMV status not recorded). Some clones in this sample may be carry-over from other donors' samples.

This clonotype was found many times. The chain employs TRBV7-8 and TRBJ2-2, with D possibly matching TRBD2 (6 bases). There are 14 residues in the CDR3. Trimming took off 8 bases at V and 4 bases at J, with 14 bases between the two ends. Looked up from germline, CDR1 is SGHVS and CDR2 is FQNEAQ. The CDR3 sequence is CASRREYLTGELFF. The CDR3 DNA reads as TGTGCCAGCCGCCGGGAGTACCTCACCGGGGAGCTGTTTTTT.

This clonotype was found many times. The genes are TRBV7-8 and TRBJ1-3; no definite D call. This CDR3 has 15 amino acids. Germline CDR1 SGHVS, CDR2 FQNEAQ. V was pared by 5 bases and J by 4 bases, with 15 bases between. In DNA form, the CDR3 reads TGTGCCAGCAGCACTAGGTCCATTGACGGAAACACCATATATTTT. Translating it yields CASSTRSIDGNTIYF.

This chain links TRBV28 with TRBJ2-1; 7 bases map to TRBD2. CDR3 size: 14 residues. Germline V gene data show CDR1 as MDHEN and CDR2 as SYDVKM. V gave up 8 bases and J gave up 9 bases; unmatched junction bases: 13. The CDR3 region has the DNA TGTGCCAGCCAACCTCCAACCGCGGGAGTTGAGCAGTTCTTC. This translates into CASQPPTAGVEQFF.

This clonotype was seen only a few times. The rearrangement links TRBV7-2 to TRBJ2-3; D call uncertain. V lost 5 bases, J lost 7 bases, and 13 bases lay in between. CDR3 length: 13 amino acids. The germline gives CDR1 SGHTA, CDR2 FQGNSA. The CDR3 loop reads CASSPGPGYTQYF. The CDR3 DNA sequence: TGTGCCAGCAGCCCTGGACCTGGGTATACGCAGTATTTT.

This clonotype was counted at least ten times. The chain joins TRBV4-3 to TRBJ1-2; no firm D call. CDR1 and CDR2 (germline): LGHNA, YSLEER. There are 16 residues in the CDR3. The V gene lost 1 base and the J gene lost 4 bases, with 16 bases spanning the gap. In nucleotides, the CDR3 is TGCGCCAGCAGCCAAGCGAGGGAGGCGCGGGGCTATGGCTACACCTTC. It encodes CASSQAREARGYGYTF.

The rearrangement uses TRBV4-2 and TRBJ2-7; TRBD1 agrees at 12 bases. Per germline, CDR1 LGHNA and CDR2 YNFKEQ. CDR3 length equals 16 residues. J was trimmed by 6 bases and V by 3 bases; bases with no gene match: 9. For the CDR3, the DNA is TGTGCCAGCAGCCAGAACAGCCGGGACAGGGGGCTCGAGCAGTACTTC. Translation gives CASSQNSRDRGLEQYF.

This clonotype turned up a few times. The chain couples TRBV4-1 to TRBJ1-3; D call uncertain. Germline CDR1 and CDR2: MGHRA and YSYEKL. The CDR3 sequence is 15 residues long. Trimming took off 2 bases at V and 2 bases at J, with 10 bases between the two ends. The CDR3 loop reads CASSQRSVTGNTIYF. The CDR3 nucleotides are TGCGCCAGCAGCCAACGCAGTGTCACTGGAAACACCATATATTTT.

This clonotype has ten or more counts. The chain joins TRBV7-6 to TRBJ1-2; no clear D gene. Germline CDR1 and CDR2: SGHVS and FNYEAQ. The ends were cut back, 0 bases at V and 2 bases at J, with 13 bases in the middle. The CDR3 extends over 16 amino acids. The CDR3 sequence: CASSLAEPRMNYGYTF. The CDR3 DNA reads as TGTGCCAGCAGCTTAGCGGAACCCCGAATGAACTATGGCTACACCTTC.

J is TRBJ1-3 and V is TRBV19, with D unclear. Deletions cut 0 bases from V and 0 bases from J, with 3 bases between. The CDR3 has 14 residues. Germline V gives CDR1 LNHDA, CDR2 SQIVND (reference sequence). The CDR3 is CASSIDGSGNTIYF. In DNA form, the CDR3 reads TGTGCCAGTAGTATAGACGGCTCTGGAAACACCATATATTTT.

CDR3 DNA sequence: TGTGCCACCAGTGATTTAACTAGCGGGAGTGCGGATGAGCAGTTCTTC. It codes for CATSDLTSGSADEQFF. The chain links TRBV24-1 to TRBJ2-1, with 11 bases lining up with TRBD2. This CDR3 spans 16 amino acids. Germline CDR1 KGHDR, CDR2 SFDVKD. With 1 base clipped from V and 8 bases from J, the junction kept 6 bases outside the gene matches.

Only a few counts were recorded for this clonotype. The chain has TRBV15 and TRBJ2-1, with a possible D match to TRBD2 (5 bases). CDR1 LNHNV and CDR2 YYDKDF come from the germline V gene (reference sequence). The CDR3 totals 16 residues. The ends were cut back, 3 bases at V and 9 bases at J, with 21 bases in the middle. The CDR3 protein is CATSRIREGRRIEQFF. In DNA form, the CDR3 reads TGTGCCACCAGCAGGATTCGGGAAGGACGGCGTATTGAGCAGTTCTTC. Variable domain in full (rest from reference TRBV15 and TRBJ2-1): DAMVIQNPRYQVTQFGKPVTLSCSQTLNHNVMYWYQQKSSQAPKLLFHYYDKDFNNEADTPDNFQSRRPNTSFCFLDIRSPGLGDTAMYLCATSRIREGRRIEQFFGPGTRLTVL.

V gene TRBV28 combines with J gene TRBJ2-7, with D maybe TRBD1 (6 bases). The CDR3 has 13 amino acids. In germline, CDR1 is MDHEN, CDR2 SYDVKM. V lost 4 bases, J lost 7 bases, and 14 bases lay in between. The CDR3 DNA reads as TGTGCCAGCAGTTCTGGGACACTTCGGGAGCAGTACTTC. This translates into CASSSGTLREQYF.

V usage is TRBV6-1 and J usage is TRBJ1-5; 7 nucleotides agree with TRBD1. Germline V gives CDR1 MNHNS, CDR2 SASEGT. V trimming: 4 bases; J trimming: 1 base; junction bases outside the gene matches: 10. This CDR3 contains 17 residues. In nucleotides, the CDR3 is TGTGCCAGCAGTGCCGTGTCAGGGGGGATGAGCAATCAGCCCCAGCATTTT. As protein: CASSAVSGGMSNQPQHF.

The gene calls are TRBV11-3 and TRBJ2-3; D remains ambiguous. The germline V gene encodes CDR1 SGHNT and CDR2 YENEEA. Trimming pared 3 bases from V and 3 bases from J, leaving 7 bases between. CDR3 size: 13 residues. The CDR3 region is CASSFTVTDTQYF. CDR3 in DNA: TGTGCCAGCAGCTTTACAGTAACAGATACGCAGTATTTT.

J is TRBJ2-7 and V is TRBV14, with 7 bases fitting TRBD2. V lost 2 bases to trimming and J lost 6 bases; unmatched junction nucleotides: 16. CDR1 and CDR2 (germline): SGHDN, FVKESK. The CDR3 is 17 residues long. The CDR3 region is CASSQFGVRGGPCEQYV. The DNA of the CDR3 is TGTGCCAGCAGCCAATTTGGGGTAAGGGGAGGGCCTTGCGAGCAGTACGTC.

The gene calls are TRBV5-5 and TRBJ2-6; 9 nucleotides match TRBD1. The CDR3 is 18 residues long. V lost 4 bases and J lost 3; bases outside the gene matches: 11. Germline assignment: CDR1 SGHKS and CDR2 YYEKEE (reference sequence). The CDR3 reads CASSPTGTGKFGANVLTF. The CDR3 nucleotides read TGTGCCAGCAGCCCCACCGGGACAGGGAAATTTGGGGCCAACGTCCTGACTTTC.

This clonotype came up once. The chain has TRBV4-3 and TRBJ1-4, with D maybe TRBD1 (6 bases). Germline CDR1 and CDR2: LGHNA and YSLEER. Trimming took 0 bases from V and 7 from J, leaving 9 bases between them. The CDR3 totals 14 residues. The CDR3 DNA is TGCGCCAGCAGCCAAGACCAGGGGCGTGAAAAACTGTTTTTT. Its translation: CASSQDQGREKLFF.

V and J are TRBV4-3 and TRBJ2-7, with a weak D call TRBD2 (5 bases). The V end lost 1 base, the J end lost 2 bases, and 9 bases lay between the germline ends. The CDR3 contains 14 residues. Looked up from germline, CDR1 is LGHNA and CDR2 is YSLEER. CDR3 residues: CASSQGHGTYEQYF. CDR3 bases: TGCGCCAGCAGCCAAGGGCACGGGACCTACGAGCAGTACTTC.

V is TRBV4-2 and J is TRBJ1-3; 8 bases map to TRBD1. Germline V gene sequence: CDR1 LGHNA, CDR2 YNFKEQ. The V and J ends lost 0 bases and 4 bases, in that order; junction bases with no gene match: 11. CDR3 size: 18 residues. The CDR3 region is CASSQDRSRTGTGNTIYF. DNA of the CDR3: TGTGCCAGCAGCCAAGATAGGAGTCGGACAGGGACCGGAAACACCATATATTTT.

This clonotype was found a few times. The chain recombines TRBV6-2 or TRBV6-3 with TRBJ1-5; D gene unclear. Per the germline V gene, CDR1 is MNHEY and CDR2 is SVGEGT. Trimming cost V 0 bases and J 10 bases, with 7 bases left between them. The CDR3 totals 12 residues. The CDR3 reads CASSYSDPPQHF. CDR3 DNA sequence: TGTGCCAGCAGTTACTCTGATCCCCCCCAGCATTTT.

This clonotype is a singleton in its sample. The rearrangement uses TRBV28 and TRBJ2-7; tentative D call: TRBD1 (7 bases). Germline V gene lookup returns CDR1 MDHEN and CDR2 SYDVKM. This CDR3 is 15 amino acids long. The V gene lost 6 bases and the J gene lost 2 bases, with 17 bases spanning the gap. The chain's CDR3 is CASREDRSGPYEQYF. In DNA form, the CDR3 reads TGTGCCAGCAGGGAGGACAGGAGCGGGCCCTACGAGCAGTACTTC.

Turning to this clonotype: The conserved phenylalanine or tryptophan normally closing the CDR3 is absent here, so this likely arose from a read error. The chain has TRBV7-8 and TRBJ2-6; 9 bases line up with TRBD2. Germline CDR1 and CDR2: SGHVS and FQNEAQ. The CDR3 runs 17 residues. DNA for the CDR3: TGTGCCAGCAGCTTTACCGGGACTAGCTCTGGGGCTAACGTCCTGACTCTC. Its translation is CASSFTGTSSGANVLTL.

This clonotype occurred a few times. The rearrangement links TRBV7-2 to TRBJ2-4; 8 bases fit TRBD2. Germline CDR1 and CDR2: SGHTA and FQGNSA. This CDR3 is 20 amino acids long. With 4 bases clipped from V and 0 bases from J, the junction kept 17 bases outside the gene matches. CDR3 amino acids: CASSSETGTRYPLAKNIQYF. The CDR3 nucleotides are TGTGCCAGCAGCTCGGAGACCGGGACTAGATATCCCCTAGCCAAAAACATTCAGTACTTC. The full variable domain, its missing parts supplied by reference TRBV7-2 and TRBJ2-4, is GAGVSQSPSNKVTEKGKDVELRCDPISGHTALYWYRQSLGQGLEFLIYFQGNSAPDKSGLPSDRFSAERTGGSVSTLTIQRTQQEDSAVYLCASSSETGTRYPLAKNIQYFGAGTRLSVL.

This chain joins TRBV2 and TRBJ2-5; D could derive from TRBD1 or TRBD2 (6 bases each). Germline-derived CDR1 and CDR2 are SNHLY and FYNNEI. The CDR3 length is 13 residues. Trimming removed 6 bases at V and 5 bases at J, with 13 bases between. The DNA of the CDR3 is TGTGCCAGCAGGGACAGTCGGGGGGAGACCCAGTACTTC. Its protein product is CASRDSRGETQYF.

This chain uses TRBV7-2 with TRBJ1-1; 7 bases map to TRBD1. V lost 7 bases, J lost 1 base, and 6 bases stayed unmatched. The CDR3 consists of 14 residues. Germline CDR1 and CDR2: SGHTA and FQGNSA. CDR3 DNA: TGTGCCAGCAACATAGGGACAGCGAACACTGAAGCTTTCTTT. Its translation: CASNIGTANTEAFF.